This record concerns one TCR beta chain sequence. Antigen unknown. Only in-frame clones appear in the TCRdb table, and some are missing; sequencing was by immunoSEQ multiplex PCR. The profile covers approximately 12,000 clones, with around 77% appearing a single time and roughly 4.5% taken by the ten largest. The source of the sample is a study of T cell repertoires in ileal Crohn's disease. Study context: All patients had surgery for stricturing (about 60%) or penetrating (about 39%) disease.

This CDR3 has 13 residues. With V trimmed by 7 bases and J by 7 bases, 6 bases remained unmatched. Germline values: CDR1 MNHEY, CDR2 SVGAGI. General study results and limits: Compared with CD4 T cells, sorted CD8 cells carried more expanded clones. Compared with non-smokers, active smokers at surgery showed more clonal expansions.

The receptor comes from an adult with Crohn's disease. The V and J genes are TRBV6-5 and TRBJ2-7; 11 positions match TRBD1. Sequenced: ileal tissue. The CDR3 sequence is CASIGQGAGEQYF. The CDR3, as DNA: TGTGCCAGCATTGGACAGGGGGCTGGAGAGCAGTACTTC.